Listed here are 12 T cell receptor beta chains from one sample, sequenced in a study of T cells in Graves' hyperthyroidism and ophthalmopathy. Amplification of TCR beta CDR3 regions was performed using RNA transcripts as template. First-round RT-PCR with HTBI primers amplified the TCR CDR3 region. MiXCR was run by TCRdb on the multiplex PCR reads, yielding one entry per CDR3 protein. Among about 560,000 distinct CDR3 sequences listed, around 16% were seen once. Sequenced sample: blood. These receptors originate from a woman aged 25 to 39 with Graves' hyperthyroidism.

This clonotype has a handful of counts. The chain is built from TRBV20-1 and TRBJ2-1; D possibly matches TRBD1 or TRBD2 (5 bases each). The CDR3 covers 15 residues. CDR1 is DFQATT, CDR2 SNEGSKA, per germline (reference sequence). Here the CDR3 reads CRGFSPGLGDNEQFF. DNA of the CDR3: TGCAGGGGGTTCTCTCCGGGGCTTGGGGACAATGAGCAGTTCTTC.

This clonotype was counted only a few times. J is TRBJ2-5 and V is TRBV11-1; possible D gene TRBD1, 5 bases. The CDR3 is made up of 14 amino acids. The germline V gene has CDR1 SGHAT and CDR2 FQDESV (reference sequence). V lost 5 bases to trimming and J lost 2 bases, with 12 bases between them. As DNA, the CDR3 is TGTGCCAGCAGCCAAGGGGTCCAGCAAGAGACCCAGTACTTC. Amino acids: CASSQGVQQETQYF.

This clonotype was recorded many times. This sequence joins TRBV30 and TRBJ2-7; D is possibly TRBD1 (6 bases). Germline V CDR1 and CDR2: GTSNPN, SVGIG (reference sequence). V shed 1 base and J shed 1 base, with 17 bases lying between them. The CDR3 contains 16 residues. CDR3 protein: CAWSESRDILSYEQYF. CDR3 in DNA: TGTGCCTGGAGTGAAAGCCGGGACATCCTATCCTACGAGCAGTACTTC.

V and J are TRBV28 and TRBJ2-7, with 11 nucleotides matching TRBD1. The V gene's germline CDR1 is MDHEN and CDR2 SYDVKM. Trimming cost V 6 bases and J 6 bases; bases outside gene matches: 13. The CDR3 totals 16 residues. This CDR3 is CASSHTPLDRGLEQYF. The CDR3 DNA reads TGTGCCAGCAGCCACACACCCCTGGACAGGGGGCTCGAGCAGTACTTC.

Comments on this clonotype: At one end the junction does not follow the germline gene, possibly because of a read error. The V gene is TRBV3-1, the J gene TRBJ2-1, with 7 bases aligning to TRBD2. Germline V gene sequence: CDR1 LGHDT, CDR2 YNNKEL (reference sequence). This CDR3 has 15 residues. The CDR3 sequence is CASSQDPIAGGVTVF. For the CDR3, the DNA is TGTGCCAGCAGCCAAGATCCCATAGCGGGTGGAGTCACGGTCTTC.

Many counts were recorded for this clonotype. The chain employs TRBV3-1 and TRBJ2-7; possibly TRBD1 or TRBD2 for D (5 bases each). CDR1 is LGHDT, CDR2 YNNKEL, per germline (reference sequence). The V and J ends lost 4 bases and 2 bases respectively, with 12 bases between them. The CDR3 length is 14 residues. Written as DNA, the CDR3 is TGTGCCAGCAGCCTCCCGGGACGAGCCTACGAGCAGTACTTC. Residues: CASSLPGRAYEQYF.

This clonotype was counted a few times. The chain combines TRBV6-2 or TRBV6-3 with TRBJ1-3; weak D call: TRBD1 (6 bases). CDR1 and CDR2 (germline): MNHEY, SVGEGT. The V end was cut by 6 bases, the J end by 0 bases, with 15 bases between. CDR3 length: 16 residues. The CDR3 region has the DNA TGTGCCAGCAGAACCGGACAGATTTACTCTGGAAACACCATATATTTT. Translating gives CASRTGQIYSGNTIYF.

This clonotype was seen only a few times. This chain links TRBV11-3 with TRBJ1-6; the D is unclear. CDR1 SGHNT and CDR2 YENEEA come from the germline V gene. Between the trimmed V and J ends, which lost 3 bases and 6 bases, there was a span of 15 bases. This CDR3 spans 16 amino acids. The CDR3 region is CASSFGQVYANSPLHF. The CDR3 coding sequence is TGTGCCAGCAGCTTTGGTCAGGTTTATGCTAATTCACCCCTCCACTTT. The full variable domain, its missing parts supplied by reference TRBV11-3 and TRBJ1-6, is EAGVVQSPRYKIIEKKQPVAFWCNPISGHNTLYWYLQNLGQGPELLIRYENEEAVDDSQLPKDRFSAERLKGVDSTLKIQPAELGDSAVYLCASSFGQVYANSPLHFGNGTRLTVT.

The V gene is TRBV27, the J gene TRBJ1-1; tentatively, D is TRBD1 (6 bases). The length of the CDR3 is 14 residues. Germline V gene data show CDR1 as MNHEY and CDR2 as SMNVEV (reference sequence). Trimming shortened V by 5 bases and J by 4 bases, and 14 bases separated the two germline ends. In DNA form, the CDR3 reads TGTGCCAGCAGTACAAACAGGGTCCCCACTGAAGCTTTCTTT. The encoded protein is CASSTNRVPTEAFF.

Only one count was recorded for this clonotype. Here the CDR3 DNA reads TGTGCCAGCAGTTCTCTAGGGGGCAATGAGCAGTACTTC. The encoded protein is CASSSLGGNEQYF. The genes are TRBV6-5 and TRBJ2-1, with 7 bases that match TRBD1. The J call may not be correct, given that the DNA end is closer to TRBJ2-7. Germline assignment: CDR1 MNHEY and CDR2 SVGAGI. This CDR3 is 13 amino acids long.

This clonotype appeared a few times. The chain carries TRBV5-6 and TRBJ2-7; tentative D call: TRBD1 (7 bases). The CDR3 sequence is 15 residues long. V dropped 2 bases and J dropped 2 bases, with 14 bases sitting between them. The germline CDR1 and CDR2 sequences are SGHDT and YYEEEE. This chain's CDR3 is CASSFGQGGTYEQYF. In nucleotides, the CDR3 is TGTGCCAGCAGCTTCGGTCAGGGGGGTACCTACGAGCAGTACTTC.

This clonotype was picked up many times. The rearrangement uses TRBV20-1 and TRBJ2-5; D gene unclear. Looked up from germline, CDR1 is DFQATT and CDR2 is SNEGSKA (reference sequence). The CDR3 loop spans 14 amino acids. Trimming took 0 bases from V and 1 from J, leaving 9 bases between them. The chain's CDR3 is CSARDFVSQETQYF. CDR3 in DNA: TGCAGTGCTAGAGATTTCGTCAGCCAAGAGACCCAGTACTTC.